This T cell receptor (beta chain) was identified during a study of a mutant IDH1 vaccine in newly diagnosed glioma. The overall study: Therapy received beforehand was radiotherapy, temozolomide, or both, with most patients given both. Study conclusions and caveats: Across multiple MHC alleles, roughly 93% of patients had vaccine-induced responses. Pseudoprogression appears to have had no connection to changes in top peripheral T cell clonotypes.

Time point denoted: week 11, during vaccination. All doses held 300 ug of mutant IDH1 20-mer peptide, with topical imiquimod. Donor tumors were new WHO grade 3 or 4 IDH1-mutant, ATRX-lost astrocytomas. A word on this clone: Its target is unknown.

Libraries were prepared by immunoSEQ multiplex PCR; TCRdb keeps only in-frame clonotypes and omits some of them. The data hold fewer than 75,000 clones, with approximately 84% observed a single time. The CDR3 has 15 amino acids. The V gene lost 1 base and the J gene lost 1 base, with 8 bases spanning the gap. Germline V gene lookup returns CDR1 SGHAT and CDR2 FQNNGV. V usage is TRBV11-2 and J usage is TRBJ1-5; D remains unclear. This material consisted of PBMCs, taken from a glioma patient whose treatment included an IDH1 peptide vaccine. The sequence came from a woman between 50 and 59 years old with glioma. As DNA, the CDR3 is TGTGCCAGCAGCTTAGGGCCGGGGAGCAATCAGCCCCAGCATTTT. This translates into CASSLGPGSNQPQHF.